This passage covers 19 T cell receptor beta chains from one sample sequenced in a study of technical replicates of blood from a handful of donors. Generated by immunoSEQ multiplex PCR, the TCRdb table keeps only in-frame clones and is missing some. The data contain fewer than 80,000 clones, roughly 86% of them singletons. The sequencing sample was made of PBMCs. These TCRs come from a human donor in good health. Some clones in this sample may be carry-over from other donors' samples.

V usage is TRBV25-1 and J usage is TRBJ2-7; maybe TRBD1 (5 bases). This CDR3 region has 11 residues. Germline values: CDR1 MGHDK, CDR2 SYGVNS. Between the trimmed V and J ends, which lost 4 bases and 6 bases, there was a span of 7 bases. The CDR3 region has the DNA TGTGCCAGCAGTGGGGGCCTCGAGCAGTACTTC. Translated, it gives CASSGGLEQYF.

The rearrangement uses TRBV7-2 and TRBJ2-2, with 7 bases fitting TRBD1. V lost 5 bases to trimming and J lost 5 bases; unmatched junction nucleotides: 5. This CDR3 is built from 14 residues. Germline CDR1 reads SGHTA; CDR2 reads FQGNSA. CDR3 region: CASSTRQGTGELFF. The CDR3 region has the DNA TGTGCCAGCAGCACCCGACAGGGAACCGGGGAGCTGTTTTTT.

For the CDR3, the DNA is TGCGCCAGCAGCTTAGATCCGGGTTATGGCTACACCTTC. Protein: CASSLDPGYGYTF. The V and J genes are TRBV5-1 and TRBJ1-2; D is uncertain. V was shortened by 2 bases and J by 5 bases, with 10 bases between the two germline ends. This CDR3 comprises 13 residues. Per the germline V gene, CDR1 is SGHRS and CDR2 is YFSETQ.

The chain carries TRBV25-1 and TRBJ1-1, with a possible D match to TRBD1 (6 bases). Germline V gene lookup returns CDR1 MGHDK and CDR2 SYGVNS. The V end lost 4 bases, the J end lost 12 bases, and 12 bases lay between the germline ends. The CDR3 has 11 amino acids. The CDR3 nucleotides read TGTGCCAGCAGTGCTCTCCAGGGGTCTTTCTTT. Encoded protein: CASSALQGSFF.

This chain joins TRBV7-8 and TRBJ1-4; 7 bases line up with TRBD1. The CDR3 contains 15 residues. The J segment lost 1 base and the V segment lost 5 bases, leaving 4 bases of the junction unmatched. Germline V lookup: CDR1 SGHVS, CDR2 FQNEAQ. CDR3 sequence: CASSTRQGTNEKLFF. CDR3 nucleotides: TGTGCCAGCAGCACTCGACAGGGAACTAATGAAAAACTGTTTTTT.

The V call is TRBV11-3, the J call TRBJ2-2, with D possibly matching TRBD2 (6 bases). Germline V gives CDR1 SGHNT, CDR2 YENEEA. The ends were cut back, 0 bases at V and 4 bases at J, with 9 bases in the middle. This CDR3 has 15 residues. In DNA form, the CDR3 reads TGTGCCAGCAGCTTAGATGTGGGGGGCACCGGGGAGCTGTTTTTT. As protein: CASSLDVGGTGELFF.

V is TRBV7-8 and J is TRBJ2-5, with TRBD2 as a possible D gene (5 bases). The V gene's germline CDR1 is SGHVS and CDR2 FQNEAQ. CDR3 length: 15 residues. Trimming shortened V by 1 base and J by 5 bases, and 14 bases separated the two germline ends. The CDR3 region has the DNA TGTGCCAGCAGCTTAGAGCCTCTAGCCGGGGAGACCCAGTACTTC. This sequence encodes CASSLEPLAGETQYF. Filled out from reference TRBV7-8 and TRBJ2-5, the complete variable domain reads GAGVSQSPRYKVAKRGQDVALRCDPISGHVSLFWYQQALGQGPEFLTYFQNEAQLDKSGLPSDRFFAERPEGSVSTLKIQRTQQEDSAVYLCASSLEPLAGETQYFGPGTRLLVL.

The CDR3 spells CASSLETGSLFGYTF. The DNA for the CDR3 is TGTGCCAGCAGCTTAGAAACAGGGTCCTTGTTTGGCTACACCTTC. J is TRBJ1-2 and V is TRBV13; possibly TRBD1 for D (6 bases). Trimming pared 1 base from V and 7 bases from J, leaving 16 bases between. Germline-derived CDR1 and CDR2 are PRHDT and FYEKMQ (reference sequence). There are 15 residues in the CDR3.

This clone was observed a single time. As DNA, the CDR3 is TGCAGCGTCTGGGGACAGGAGGGTTCTAATGAAAAACTGTTTTTT. It specifies CSVWGQEGSNEKLFF. The gene calls are TRBV29-1 and TRBJ1-4, with 8 bases identical to TRBD1. Germline V gene data show CDR1 as SQVTM and CDR2 as ANQGSEA. V shed 6 bases and J 3 bases; nucleotides not matched to a gene: 9. This CDR3 is built from 15 residues.

The chain employs TRBV2 and TRBJ2-7; D may be TRBD2 (5 bases). Trimming cost V 6 bases and J 2 bases, with 5 bases left between them. Germline V gene data show CDR1 as SNHLY and CDR2 as FYNNEI. This CDR3 has 11 residues. The CDR3 protein is CASRRAYEQYF. As DNA, the CDR3 is TGTGCCAGCAGGCGGGCCTACGAGCAGTACTTC.

The CDR3 sequence: CASSRVGVTDTQYF. The DNA for the CDR3 is TGTGCCAGCAGCCGGGTGGGAGTCACAGATACGCAGTATTTT. The rearrangement uses TRBV5-4 and TRBJ2-3, with D perhaps TRBD2 (5 bases). V lost 4 bases to trimming and J lost 2 bases, with 11 bases between them. Germline V gene sequence: CDR1 SGHNT, CDR2 YYREEE (reference sequence). The CDR3 is 14 residues long.

The table lists this clone with many counts. The J gene is TRBJ1-2, the V gene TRBV2, with D possibly being TRBD1 (5 bases). V was shortened by 10 bases and J by 0 bases, with 15 bases between the two germline ends. The germline CDR1 and CDR2 sequences are SNHLY and FYNNEI. There are 14 residues in the CDR3. The CDR3 sequence is CATKQEITNYGYTF. The CDR3 DNA reads TGTGCCACCAAACAGGAGATAACTAACTATGGCTACACCTTC.

The chain uses TRBV30 and TRBJ2-3; a weak D match, TRBD1 (6 bases). V gave up 5 bases and J gave up 8 bases, with 17 bases separating them. The CDR3 runs to 13 residues. CDR1 and CDR2 (germline): GTSNPN, SVGIG (reference sequence). The CDR3 sequence is CAWSPDRPVTQYF. CDR3 DNA: TGTGCCTGGTCCCCCGACAGGCCAGTTACGCAGTATTTT. Full variable domain (missing parts from reference TRBV30 and TRBJ2-3): SQTIHQWPATLVQPVGSPLSLECTVEGTSNPNLYWYRQAAGRGLQLLFYSVGIGQISSEVPQNLSASRPQDRQFILSSKKLLLSDSGFYLCAWSPDRPVTQYFGPGTRLTVL.

The chain links TRBV6-1 to TRBJ2-5, with D perhaps TRBD1 (5 bases). The CDR3 totals 15 residues. Germline CDR1 reads MNHNS; CDR2 reads SASEGT. Trimming stripped 2 bases from V and 7 bases from J, with 17 bases between. Written as DNA, the CDR3 is TGTGCCAGCAGTGAATCGTGGGTAGGGGTGGGGACCCAGTACTTC. This translates into CASSESWVGVGTQYF.

V gene TRBV5-1 combines with J gene TRBJ1-1, with D tentatively TRBD1 (6 bases). Looked up from germline, CDR1 is SGHRS and CDR2 is YFSETQ. The length of the CDR3 is 13 residues. Trimming stripped 4 bases from V and 4 bases from J, with 11 bases between. The CDR3 loop reads CASSKQGVTEAFF. CDR3 DNA sequence: TGCGCCAGCAGCAAACAGGGTGTCACTGAAGCTTTCTTT.

This clone was found a few times. The chain links TRBV30 to TRBJ1-1; possible D gene TRBD1, 6 bases. Germline lookup yields CDR1 GTSNPN and CDR2 SVGIG (reference sequence). Between the trimmed V and J ends, which lost 5 bases and 2 bases, there was a span of 12 bases. The CDR3 is 13 residues long. Written as DNA, the CDR3 is TGTGCCTGGGGGACACAGGGTAACACTGAAGCTTTCTTT. This translates into CAWGTQGNTEAFF.

This chain connects TRBV5-1 to TRBJ2-7, with D possibly being TRBD1 (5 bases). This CDR3 spans 15 amino acids. V was pared by 4 bases and J by 6 bases, with 20 bases between. Germline V gene sequence: CDR1 SGHRS, CDR2 YFSETQ. The CDR3: CASSIGPQGSREQYF. CDR3 coding DNA: TGCGCCAGCAGCATTGGGCCGCAGGGAAGCCGCGAGCAGTACTTC.

The rearrangement joins TRBV21-1 to TRBJ2-7; no DNA check was done on the table's D call, TRBD2. TRBV21-1 is classified as a pseudogene. The CDR3 runs to 18 residues. CDR3 in amino acids: CASSKNATGLAANYEQYF. The DNA of the CDR3 is TGTGCCAGCAGCAAAAATGCGACTGGGCTAGCGGCTAACTACGAGCAGTACTTC.

V usage is TRBV14 and J usage is TRBJ2-3; no definite D call. V was shortened by 5 bases and J by 4 bases, with 7 bases between the two germline ends. CDR3 length: 12 amino acids. Germline V gene data show CDR1 as SGHDN and CDR2 as FVKESK. The CDR3 sequence is CASSFRSDTQYF. In nucleotides, the CDR3 is TGTGCCAGCAGCTTCCGTTCAGATACGCAGTATTTT.